This entry lists 26 T cell receptor beta chains sequenced from one sample in a study of OX40 agonist ivuxolimab in advanced cancers. The receptor library was made with the immunoSEQ multiplex PCR assay. Drawn from immuneACCESS, this table holds only the in-frame rearrangements with V and J called that TCRdb kept. Clones are partly lost; checked studies trace under half to an unresolved V gene and leave the rest unexplained. For this sample there are about 100,000 clones; 80% to 95% appear just once. Of the sample, approximately 0.55% falls within the top ten clones. Source: CD4+ or CD8+ T cells sorted from blood, taken in a trial of the OX40 agonist ivuxolimab. These receptors were collected from an adult with an advanced solid tumor such as melanoma, head and neck, liver or kidney cancer.

V gene TRBV5-1 combines with J gene TRBJ2-2; possibly TRBD1 for D (7 bases). V lost 1 base and J lost 2, with 9 bases in between. The germline CDR1 and CDR2 sequences are SGHRS and YFSETQ. The CDR3 runs 15 residues. The CDR3 region is CASSLQGGNTGELFF. The CDR3 DNA sequence: TGCGCCAGCAGCTTGCAGGGGGGAAACACCGGGGAGCTGTTTTTT.

The V and J genes are TRBV5-1 and TRBJ2-1, with 7 bases lining up with TRBD2. Germline V gene lookup returns CDR1 SGHRS and CDR2 YFSETQ. V was clipped by 3 bases and J by 4 bases; unmatched bases: 7. This CDR3 spans 15 amino acids. The CDR3 sequence: CASSYRDYVYNEQFF. CDR3 nucleotides: TGCGCCAGCAGCTACCGGGACTATGTATACAATGAGCAGTTCTTC.

The chain uses TRBV5-4 and TRBJ2-5; no reliable D call. The CDR3 runs 13 residues. Trimming took 2 bases from V and 2 from J, leaving 7 bases between them. Looked up from germline, CDR1 is SGHNT and CDR2 is YYREEE (reference sequence). CDR3 nucleotide sequence: TGTGCCAGCAGCTTAGAACAGCAAGAGACCCAGTACTTC. The encoded protein is CASSLEQQETQYF.

CDR3 loop: CAWSLGQGSQPQHF. The CDR3 region has the DNA TGTGCCTGGAGTCTCGGCCAGGGGAGTCAGCCCCAGCATTTT. V is TRBV30 and J is TRBJ1-5; perhaps TRBD1 as D (6 bases). V lost 2 bases to trimming and J lost 6 bases, with 14 bases between them. CDR1 is GTSNPN, CDR2 SVGIG, per germline (reference sequence). The CDR3 is 14 amino acids.

The rearrangement joins TRBV6-1 to TRBJ2-7; D assignment may be TRBD1 or TRBD2 (6 bases each). The germline V and J ends were trimmed by 5 bases and 9 bases, with 17 bases remaining between them. The CDR3 is 13 amino acids. Germline CDR1 reads MNHNS; CDR2 reads SASEGT. CDR3 bases: TGTGCCAGCAGTCCACACAGGGCGGAGGGGCAGTACTTC. Translation gives CASSPHRAEGQYF.

The chain combines TRBV2 with TRBJ2-1; 11 bases agree with TRBD2. The CDR3 totals 14 residues. The V and J ends lost 8 bases and 4 bases, in that order; junction bases with no gene match: 4. The V gene's germline CDR1 is SNHLY and CDR2 FYNNEI. The DNA of the CDR3 is TGTGCCAGCGGTAGACTAGCGGGGTACAATGAGCAGTTCTTC. As protein: CASGRLAGYNEQFF.

This clone was seen just once. V and J are TRBV7-2 and TRBJ1-5; 7 positions match TRBD1. The CDR3 has 14 amino acids. Germline CDR1 and CDR2: SGHTA and FQGNSA. The J segment lost 6 bases and the V segment lost 5 bases, leaving 7 bases of the junction unmatched. CDR3 amino acids: CASSEYRGGQPQHF. The CDR3 nucleotides read TGTGCCAGCAGCGAGTACAGGGGAGGTCAGCCCCAGCATTTT.

The CDR3 region has the DNA TGTGCCAGTAGATTTGGACCCCCCGTCACCGGGGAGCTGTTTTTT. Its protein product is CASRFGPPVTGELFF. The V call is TRBV19, the J call TRBJ2-2; the D is unclear. The CDR3 is 15 amino acids. Germline V gene sequence: CDR1 LNHDA, CDR2 SQIVND (reference sequence). V lost 6 bases, J lost 4 bases, and 15 bases lay in between.

The rearrangement links TRBV19 to TRBJ2-1; 11 nucleotides line up with TRBD2. Unmatched junction bases numbered 8, after V lost 7 bases and J lost 9 bases. This CDR3 comprises 14 residues. In germline, CDR1 is LNHDA, CDR2 SQIVND (reference sequence). This CDR3 is CASKSLAGGGEQFF. CDR3 sequence (DNA): TGTGCCAGTAAGAGCCTAGCGGGAGGAGGTGAGCAGTTCTTC.

The chain recombines TRBV11-2 with TRBJ2-2; D not certain. Trimming pared 5 bases from V and 2 bases from J, leaving 9 bases between. Germline CDR1 reads SGHAT; CDR2 reads FQNNGV. The CDR3 totals 14 residues. The CDR3 protein is CASSVRTNTGELFF. As DNA, the CDR3 is TGTGCCAGCAGCGTTCGCACTAACACCGGGGAGCTGTTTTTT.

This clone showed up just once. The chain carries TRBV10-3 and TRBJ2-3, with D possibly being TRBD1 (7 bases). The V end lost 2 bases, the J end lost 2 bases, and 11 bases lay between the germline ends. Germline CDR1 is ENHRY and CDR2 is SYGVKD. CDR3 length: 15 residues. The CDR3 protein is CAISEPGGPTDTQYF. DNA for the CDR3: TGTGCCATCAGTGAGCCAGGGGGGCCCACAGATACGCAGTATTTT.

The chain has TRBV11-3 and TRBJ2-1; the D is unclear. The CDR3 sequence is 14 residues long. V was shortened by 0 bases and J by 8 bases, with 11 bases between the two germline ends. CDR1 and CDR2 (germline): SGHNT, YENEEA. The CDR3 loop is CASSLDPARHEQFF. The CDR3 bases are TGTGCCAGCAGCTTAGATCCTGCGAGGCATGAGCAGTTCTTC.

The chain carries TRBV28 and TRBJ2-3; D perhaps matches TRBD1 (5 bases). From germline, CDR1 is MDHEN and CDR2 SYDVKM. Trimming removed 2 bases from V and 1 base from J, with 10 bases in between. The CDR3 has 15 amino acids. CDR3 in DNA: TGTGCCAGCAGTTTAAGGGGCGCTGGCACAGATACGCAGTATTTT. Translating it yields CASSLRGAGTDTQYF. Complete variable domain (other parts from reference TRBV28 and TRBJ2-3): DVKVTQSSRYLVKRTGEKVFLECVQDMDHENMFWYRQDPGLGLRLIYFSYDVKMKEKGDIPEGYSVSREKKERFSLILESASTNQTSMYLCASSLRGAGTDTQYFGPGTRLTVL.

The chain is built from TRBV7-2 and TRBJ2-7; 8 nucleotides align to TRBD2. The J segment lost 0 bases and the V segment lost 5 bases, leaving 12 bases of the junction unmatched. This CDR3 comprises 17 residues. Germline V gene lookup returns CDR1 SGHTA and CDR2 FQGNSA. The CDR3, as DNA: TGTGCCAGCAGCCTGCGCCCGATAACTAGCGGCTCCTACGAGCAGTACTTC. Its protein product is CASSLRPITSGSYEQYF. Filled out from reference TRBV7-2 and TRBJ2-7, the complete variable domain reads GAGVSQSPSNKVTEKGKDVELRCDPISGHTALYWYRQSLGQGLEFLIYFQGNSAPDKSGLPSDRFSAERTGGSVSTLTIQRTQQEDSAVYLCASSLRPITSGSYEQYFGPGTRLTVT.

V is TRBV7-2 and J is TRBJ1-5; 7 bases map to TRBD1. Per the germline V gene, CDR1 is SGHTA and CDR2 is FQGNSA. The CDR3 is 14 amino acids. The junction had 7 bases not matched to a gene; V was cut back by 5 bases and J by 6 bases. In DNA, the CDR3 is TGTGCCAGCAGCCTACGACAGGGTTCTCAGCCCCAGCATTTT. It is translated as CASSLRQGSQPQHF.

V and J are TRBV28 and TRBJ1-3; D ambiguous. CDR1 and CDR2 from the germline V gene are MDHEN and SYDVKM. There are 12 residues in the CDR3. V was pared by 5 bases and J by 6 bases, with 8 bases between. CDR3 sequence: CASSTLENTIYF. The CDR3, as DNA: TGTGCCAGCAGTACGTTAGAAAACACCATATATTTT.

A single count supports this clone. The rearrangement joins TRBV27 to TRBJ2-1, with 11 bases that match TRBD2. The CDR3 extends over 16 amino acids. Germline CDR1 and CDR2: MNHEY and SMNVEV (reference sequence). V was pared by 2 bases and J by 5 bases, with 5 bases of the junction left unmatched. CDR3 sequence reads: CASSLTGTSGNNEQFF. The CDR3 DNA is TGTGCCAGCAGTTTAACCGGGACTAGCGGAAACAATGAGCAGTTCTTC.

V and J are TRBV9 and TRBJ2-2; D is uncertain. This CDR3 has 13 residues. V lost 2 bases to trimming and J lost 1 base, with 3 bases between them. CDR1 is SGDLS, CDR2 YYNGEE, per germline. Here the CDR3 DNA reads TGTGCCAGCAGCGTTCAGAACACCGGGGAGCTGTTTTTT. Translating it yields CASSVQNTGELFF. Variable domain in full (rest from reference TRBV9 and TRBJ2-2): DSGVTQTPKHLITATGQRVTLRCSPRSGDLSVYWYQQSLDQGLQFLIQYYNGEERAKGNILERFSAQQFPDLHSELNLSSLELGDSALYFCASSVQNTGELFFGEGSRLTVL.

This chain joins TRBV4-1 and TRBJ1-1; D possibly corresponds to TRBD1 (5 bases). There are 16 residues in the CDR3. Trimming cost V 1 base and J 1 base, with 13 bases left between them. Germline V gene sequence: CDR1 MGHRA, CDR2 YSYEKL. The CDR3 DNA is TGCGCCAGCAGCCAAGTCGTAGGGACCGCGAACACTGAAGCTTTCTTT. This encodes CASSQVVGTANTEAFF.

The chain uses TRBV4-3 and TRBJ2-3, with D unclear. The CDR3 covers 15 residues. Germline loops: CDR1 LGHNA, CDR2 YSLEER. V lost 1 base, J lost 2 bases, and 10 bases lay in between. The CDR3 loop is CASSQVSYNTDTQYF. CDR3 DNA: TGCGCCAGCAGCCAAGTCAGTTATAACACAGATACGCAGTATTTT.

The V and J genes are TRBV5-6 and TRBJ2-5; no firm D call. V lost 4 bases and J 3 bases, leaving 10 bases between the germline ends. Germline CDR1 is SGHDT and CDR2 is YYEEEE. This CDR3 has 13 residues. As DNA, the CDR3 is TGTGCCAGCAGCACAAGGGATAAAGAGACCCAGTACTTC. Residues: CASSTRDKETQYF.

The CDR3 DNA reads as TGTGCCAGCTCACCCGCGGCCGCGAGACAAGAGACCCAGTACTTC. As protein: CASSPAAARQETQYF. The chain carries TRBV18 and TRBJ2-5; D is unclear. Germline-derived CDR1 and CDR2 are KGHSH and LQKENI. V shed 3 bases and J shed 2 bases, with 13 bases lying between them. There are 15 residues in the CDR3.

The V and J genes are TRBV5-1 and TRBJ2-1, with D unclear. The CDR3 is 11 amino acids. Looked up from germline, CDR1 is SGHRS and CDR2 is YFSETQ. V dropped 2 bases and J dropped 5 bases, with 2 bases sitting between them. As DNA, the CDR3 is TGCGCCAGCAGCTTTGACAATGAGCAGTTCTTC. Its translation: CASSFDNEQFF.

The V and J genes are TRBV11-2 and TRBJ1-4, with 11 bases aligning to TRBD1. V lost 8 bases to trimming and J lost 3 bases; unmatched junction nucleotides: 8. The CDR3 is 16 amino acids. Per germline, CDR1 SGHAT and CDR2 FQNNGV. The CDR3 is CASRDRGFLSNEKLFF. The CDR3 DNA reads TGTGCCAGCCGGGACAGGGGGTTTTTATCTAATGAAAAACTGTTTTTT.

This chain connects TRBV4-1 to TRBJ1-4; no firm D call. The V gene lost 0 bases and the J gene lost 8 bases, with 7 bases spanning the gap. The CDR3 contains 13 residues. CDR1 and CDR2 (germline): MGHRA, YSYEKL. DNA of the CDR3: TGCGCCAGCAGCCAAGATAGGAGGGAAAAACTGTTTTTT. Protein: CASSQDRREKLFF.

The chain employs TRBV18 and TRBJ1-2; D is undetermined. Germline V lookup: CDR1 KGHSH, CDR2 LQKENI. The length of the CDR3 is 15 residues. V was clipped by 8 bases and J by 0 bases, with 16 bases between them. Here the CDR3 reads CASHETTGANYGYTF. The CDR3 nucleotides are TGTGCCAGCCACGAAACAACGGGAGCTAACTATGGCTACACCTTC.